This is a list of T cell receptor beta chains from one sample in a study of cytomegalovirus exposure and HLA in healthy donors. Some clones are missing from TCRdb's copy, which holds only in-frame ones; the method was immunoSEQ multiplex PCR. The profile shows 70,000 to 90,000 clones, 65% to 80% of them singletons. Sequencing used PBMCs. All receptors derive from a male donor in good health and CMV-seropositive. Each CDR3 is given with its conserved first and last residue. The D gene is left open where the match is weak. The size entry is marked missing in some rows and otherwise reads once, few, many or a size class.

J	V	D	size	CDR3	DNA
TRBJ2-3	TRBV29-1	TRBD1	.	CSVDMDRVTDTQYF	TGCAGCGTGGATATGGACAGGGTCACAGATACGCAGTATTTT
TRBJ1-4	TRBV7-2	.	once	CASAGAAAGEKLFF	TGTGCCAGCGCGGGGGCAGCTGCGGGTGAAAAACTGTTTTTT
TRBJ2-5	TRBV15	.	.	CATSRDLAAYQETQYF	TGTGCCACCAGCAGAGATCTCGCTGCGTACCAAGAGACCCAGTACTTC
TRBJ1-4	TRBV27	.	.	CASSLEGVANEKLFF	TGTGCCAGCAGTTTAGAGGGGGTCGCTAATGAAAAACTGTTTTTT
TRBJ1-5	TRBV5-1	.	.	CASSLAAGQPQHF	TGCGCCAGCAGCTTGGCCGCGGGTCAGCCCCAGCATTTT
TRBJ2-2	TRBV28	.	few	CASTAGPGELFF	TGTGCCAGCACAGCAGGGCCCGGGGAGCTGTTTTTT
TRBJ1-6	TRBV19	.	.	CASSIRDSPLHF	TGTGCCAGTAGTATTCGAGATTCACCCCTCCACTTT
TRBJ2-1	TRBV9	TRBD2	.	CASSPDLRASGYNEQFF	TGTGCCAGCAGCCCCGACCTCCGGGCTAGCGGTTACAATGAGCAGTTCTTC
TRBJ2-7	TRBV23-1	TRBD1	.	CASSQSPFGTGASYEQYF	TGCGCCAGCAGTCAATCCCCGTTCGGGACAGGGGCTTCCTACGAGCAGTACTTC
TRBJ2-1	TRBV9	TRBD2	once	CASSVGAGAEQFF	TGTGCCAGCAGCGTAGGGGCGGGAGCTGAGCAGTTCTTC
TRBJ2-1	TRBV30	TRBD2	.	CAWGRLAGAYNEQFF	TGTGCCTGGGGGAGACTAGCGGGGGCCTACAATGAGCAGTTCTTC
TRBJ1-2	TRBV30	.	few	CACQVGGEGGYTF	TGTGCCTGCCAAGTGGGGGGGGAGGGTGGCTACACCTTC
TRBJ2-7	TRBV4-2	.	.	CASSQVPLYEQYF	TGTGCCAGCAGCCAAGTCCCACTCTACGAGCAGTACTTC
TRBJ2-7	TRBV5-1	TRBD1	.	CASSTGTGGSYEQYF	TGCGCCAGCAGTACCGGGACAGGGGGCTCCTACGAGCAGTACTTC
TRBJ1-1	TRBV7-6	TRBD1	.	CASSGMGTGGAFF	TGTGCCAGCAGCGGAATGGGGACAGGGGGCGCTTTCTTT
TRBJ2-5	TRBV18	TRBD1	.	CASSRQGAREETQYF	TGTGCCAGCTCACGACAGGGGGCGCGGGAAGAGACCCAGTACTTC
TRBJ1-5	TRBV27	.	.	CASSDLPGQPQHF	TGTGCCAGCAGCGACCTCCCGGGACAGCCCCAGCATTTT
TRBJ1-1	TRBV19	TRBD1	once	CASKEGALAEAFF	TGTGCCAGTAAAGAGGGGGCTTTAGCTGAAGCTTTCTTT
TRBJ1-1	TRBV7-2	TRBD1	.	CASSVRTGRGNTEAFF	TGTGCCAGCAGCGTAAGGACAGGGCGAGGGAACACTGAAGCTTTCTTT
TRBJ2-5	TRBV19	TRBD2	.	CASRLAGETQYF	TGTGCCAGTAGGCTAGCGGGAGAGACCCAGTACTTC
TRBJ2-1	TRBV11-2	TRBD1	.	CASSLRPARGPGNEQFF	TGTGCCAGCAGCTTAAGGCCCGCCAGGGGGCCGGGTAATGAGCAGTTCTTC
TRBJ1-2	TRBV7-8	.	few	CASSPKDYYGYTF	TGTGCCAGCAGCCCGAAGGACTACTATGGCTACACCTTC
TRBJ2-3	TRBV19	TRBD2	.	CASRVAGSDTQYF	TGTGCCAGTAGGGTAGCGGGATCAGATACGCAGTATTTT
TRBJ1-5	TRBV7-9	TRBD1	few	CASSLSGGGNQPQHF	TGTGCCAGCAGCTTATCAGGGGGCGGCAATCAGCCCCAGCATTTT
TRBJ2-3	TRBV2	TRBD1	.	CASNSGGIPDTQYF	TGTGCCAGCAATTCAGGGGGCATTCCAGATACGCAGTATTTT
TRBJ1-2	TRBV10-3	.	.	CATAGVNYGYTF	TGTGCCACCGCGGGGGTTAACTATGGCTACACCTTC
TRBJ2-7	TRBV11-2	.	.	CASSPASAISYEQYF	TGTGCCAGCAGCCCTGCTAGCGCTATATCCTACGAGCAGTACTTC
TRBJ1-5	TRBV28	TRBD1	few	CASSLTDRGRQPQHF	TGTGCCAGCAGTTTGACCGACAGGGGAAGACAGCCCCAGCATTTT
TRBJ1-3	TRBV14	TRBD1	few	CASSPRQGSGNTIYF	TGTGCCAGCAGTCCGAGACAGGGATCTGGAAACACCATATATTTT
TRBJ1-1	TRBV7-8	.	.	CASSLQAVNMNTEAFF	TGTGCCAGCAGCTTACAGGCAGTCAATATGAACACTGAAGCTTTCTTT
TRBJ2-1	TRBV14	TRBD2	.	CASSHREGYNEQFF	TGTGCCAGCAGCCACAGGGAGGGGTACAATGAGCAGTTCTTC
TRBJ2-7	TRBV9	TRBD2	.	CASSVYSGSHEQYF	TGTGCCAGCAGCGTATACAGCGGGAGCCACGAGCAGTACTTC
TRBJ2-3	TRBV5-1	.	.	CASSLKGMTDTQYF	TGCGCCAGCAGCTTAAAGGGGATGACCGATACGCAGTATTTT
TRBJ1-1	TRBV7-9	.	.	CASSFFGGAMNTEAFF	TGTGCCAGCAGCTTTTTCGGAGGGGCTATGAACACTGAAGCTTTCTTT
TRBJ2-7	TRBV5-1	.	.	CASSSSREQYF	TGCGCCAGCAGCTCTTCCCGCGAGCAGTACTTC
TRBJ2-5	TRBV9	.	few	CASSVGQEETQYF	TGTGCCAGCAGCGTAGGACAGGAAGAGACCCAGTACTTC
TRBJ2-1	TRBV18	TRBD2	.	CASSPPSAGVYNEQFF	TGTGCCAGCTCACCACCGTCGGCGGGAGTTTACAATGAGCAGTTCTTC
TRBJ2-3	TRBV18	.	once	CASSPSDTQYF	TGTGCCAGCTCACCCTCAGATACGCAGTATTTT
TRBJ2-5	TRBV7-3	.	.	CASSLGGHETGETQYF	TGTGCCAGCAGCTTAGGCGGACACGAAACAGGAGAGACCCAGTACTTC
TRBJ2-3	TRBV5-1	TRBD2	few	CASSFLAGGSTDTQYF	TGCGCCAGCAGCTTCTTAGCGGGAGGTAGCACAGATACGCAGTATTTT
TRBJ1-2	TRBV19	TRBD1	.	CATGDRGSTNYGYTF	TGTGCCACGGGGGACAGGGGGAGCACTAACTATGGCTACACCTTC
TRBJ1-2	TRBV19	TRBD1	.	CASRTGGGQLIGYTF	TGTGCCAGTAGAACAGGGGGGGGACAGCTGATCGGCTACACCTTC
TRBJ2-4	TRBV25-1	.	.	CASSDGTETKNIQYF	TGTGCCAGCAGTGACGGTACAGAAACCAAAAACATTCAGTACTTC
TRBJ2-7	TRBV4-3	TRBD1	.	CASSKGWGQERFEQYF	TGCGCCAGCAGCAAAGGGTGGGGACAGGAGAGGTTCGAGCAGTACTTC
TRBJ1-6	TRBV5-1	.	few	CASSLRQNNSPLHF	TGCGCCAGCAGCTTGAGACAGAATAATTCACCCCTCCACTTT